The clone carrying this T cell receptor beta chain was observed many times. The antigen remains undetermined. Every patient had bone marrow sampled while the disease was active. The data were taken from a study of read filtering for tumor transcriptome and immune sequencing. Study results and caveats: Compared with RNA-seq, IR-seq gave much higher clonotype depth and reliability.

From 300 to 450 ng of RNA, a library with molecular barcoded alpha/delta and beta/gamma adaptors was made. TCRdb analysed the reads with MiXCR anew, one entry per CDR3 protein. The sample lists over 7,500 distinct CDR3 sequences; roughly 15% were seen once. This TCR derives from a donor older than 35 with multiple myeloma. The specimen was a population of CD138-negative cells sorted from bone marrow.

CDR3 amino acids: CASFQGPHYTF. The DNA for the CDR3 is TGTGCCAGCTTCCAGGGACCCCATTACACCTTC. The V gene is TRBV7-9, the J gene TRBJ1-2; tentative D call: TRBD1 (5 bases). The CDR3 loop spans 11 amino acids. CDR1 is SEHNR and CDR2 is FQNEAQ in the germline V gene (reference sequence). V shed 8 bases and J shed 11 bases, with 15 bases lying between them.